This is a list of T cell receptor beta chains from one sample in a study of T-cell reconstitution after alpha-beta-depleted transplantation in children. TCRdb redid the calling of the PCR reads with MiXCR, one entry per CDR3 protein. The table has about 440,000 distinct CDR3 sequences, over 40% seen once. Sequenced here: PBMCs, sampled before TCRalphabeta/CD19-depleted stem cell transplant. All receptors come from a girl aged 2 to 9 with aplastic anemia, due to receive a stem cell transplant. The CDR3 runs from the conserved cysteine through the conserved F or W. A D gene is named only where the DNA matches it firmly. Size tells how often a clone was seen (once, few, many) or the class of an expanded clone, and some rows leave it out.

cdr3_nt: TGTGCCAGCAGCCTAAGAACGGGGTTCGGATCGAACACTGAAGCTTTCTTT
cdr3_aa: CASSLRTGFGSNTEAFF
d_call: .
j_call: TRBJ1-1
clone_size: few
v_call: TRBV14

cdr3_nt: TGCAGCGTTGAAGTTGGCCAGGGAGGGCAGTACTTC
cdr3_aa: CSVEVGQGGQYF
d_call: .
j_call: TRBJ2-7
clone_size: many
v_call: TRBV29-1

cdr3_nt: TGTGCCAGCAGTACGGGGGGTCAGCCCCAGCATTTT
cdr3_aa: CASSTGGQPQHF
d_call: .
j_call: TRBJ1-5
clone_size: many
v_call: TRBV28

cdr3_nt: TGTGCCAGCAGTTACTCCCGCAAGGACTCCTACTCCTTCCGGACAGGTCACTATGGCTACACCTTC
cdr3_aa: CASSYSRKDSYSFRTGHYGYTF
d_call: TRBD1
j_call: TRBJ1-2
clone_size: few
v_call: TRBV6-2/TRBV6-3

cdr3_nt: TGCAGTGCTATGACATCGGGGTATGGCTACACCTTC
cdr3_aa: CSAMTSGYGYTF
d_call: .
j_call: TRBJ1-2
clone_size: .
v_call: TRBV20-1

cdr3_nt: TGCAGTGCTAGAGATTGGGCCCCCTTTAATAGCGCCTTGTCCTACGAGCAGTACTTC
cdr3_aa: CSARDWAPFNSALSYEQYF
d_call: .
j_call: TRBJ2-7
clone_size: .
v_call: TRBV20-1

cdr3_nt: TGTGCCAGCAGCCCCCTGACTAGCGCTACCTACAATGAGCAGTTCTTC
cdr3_aa: CASSPLTSATYNEQFF
d_call: TRBD2
j_call: TRBJ2-1
clone_size: many
v_call: TRBV7-9

cdr3_nt: TGTGCCAGCAGGCCTAGGGGGGCTTACGAGCAGTACTTC
cdr3_aa: CASRPRGAYEQYF
d_call: .
j_call: TRBJ2-7
clone_size: .
v_call: TRBV28

cdr3_nt: TGCGCCAGCAGCCAAGGCTGGCAGGGGGCCTCCTACGAGCAGTACTTC
cdr3_aa: CASSQGWQGASYEQYF
d_call: TRBD1
j_call: TRBJ2-7
clone_size: few
v_call: TRBV4-1

cdr3_nt: TGTGCCAGCAGTTTAAGTGTAGCGGGGAGCACAGATACGCAGTATTTT
cdr3_aa: CASSLSVAGSTDTQYF
d_call: TRBD2
j_call: TRBJ2-3
clone_size: .
v_call: TRBV28

cdr3_nt: TGTGCCTGGAACAGGGGCACAGATACGCAGTATTTT
cdr3_aa: CAWNRGTDTQYF
d_call: .
j_call: TRBJ2-3
clone_size: many
v_call: TRBV30

cdr3_nt: TGTGCCAGCTCTCCGAGAATCCGGGATGAAGGCTACACCTTC
cdr3_aa: CASSPRIRDEGYTF
d_call: .
j_call: TRBJ1-2
clone_size: .
v_call: TRBV18

cdr3_nt: TGTGCCAGCAGTTACTTAGGAGGTCGGGAGACCCAGTACTTC
cdr3_aa: CASSYLGGRETQYF
d_call: .
j_call: TRBJ2-5
clone_size: .
v_call: TRBV6-5

cdr3_nt: TGCAGTGCTAGAGACCTTCGCGGGACTAGTCTATCGAGTGAGCAGTTCTTC
cdr3_aa: CSARDLRGTSLSSEQFF
d_call: TRBD2
j_call: TRBJ2-1
clone_size: .
v_call: TRBV20-1

cdr3_nt: TGTGCCAGCAGCTTAGGGGTCGGCCCACGCTCCTACGAGCAGTACTTC
cdr3_aa: CASSLGVGPRSYEQYF
d_call: .
j_call: TRBJ2-7
clone_size: .
v_call: TRBV11-1

cdr3_nt: TGTGCCAGCAGCACGCCGGGACAGTACAATGAGCAGTTCTTC
cdr3_aa: CASSTPGQYNEQFF
d_call: TRBD1
j_call: TRBJ2-1
clone_size: .
v_call: TRBV5-6

cdr3_nt: TGTGCCATCAGTGGGGTGACTAGCGGGGGCAGGGGCACAGATACGCAGTATTTT
cdr3_aa: CAISGVTSGGRGTDTQYF
d_call: TRBD2
j_call: TRBJ2-3
clone_size: .
v_call: TRBV10-3

cdr3_nt: TGTGCCAGCAGTTTGACTAGCGGGGCCCGCTCCTACAATGAGCAGTTCTTC
cdr3_aa: CASSLTSGARSYNEQFF
d_call: TRBD2
j_call: TRBJ2-1
clone_size: .
v_call: TRBV28

cdr3_nt: TGTGCCAGCAGCTTGCAGGGATGGCGGGAGAATTACAATGAGCAGTTCTTC
cdr3_aa: CASSLQGWRENYNEQFF
d_call: TRBD2
j_call: TRBJ2-1
clone_size: .
v_call: TRBV7-6

cdr3_nt: TGCGCCAGCAGCCAAGCTCCGGGACTATCGTACAATGAGCAGTTCTTC
cdr3_aa: CASSQAPGLSYNEQFF
d_call: TRBD2
j_call: TRBJ2-1
clone_size: many
v_call: TRBV4-1

cdr3_nt: TGCAGTGCTCCCCTGCCCCGGAACTCCGAGCAGTACTTC
cdr3_aa: CSAPLPRNSEQYF
d_call: .
j_call: TRBJ2-7
clone_size: .
v_call: TRBV20-1

cdr3_nt: TGCAGTGCGTTGACTAGCGGGAGTAATGAGCAGTTCTTC
cdr3_aa: CSALTSGSNEQFF
d_call: TRBD2
j_call: TRBJ2-1
clone_size: .
v_call: TRBV20-1

cdr3_nt: TGTGCCAGCAGCCATCGGGGAAATGAGCAGTTCTTC
cdr3_aa: CASSHRGNEQFF
d_call: .
j_call: TRBJ2-1
clone_size: few
v_call: TRBV3-1

cdr3_nt: TGTGCCAGCAGCTCAGAACTAGCGGGGGGCCAAGAGCAGTTCTTC
cdr3_aa: CASSSELAGGQEQFF
d_call: TRBD2
j_call: TRBJ2-1
clone_size: .
v_call: TRBV7-2

cdr3_nt: TGCGCCAGCAGCTTGGGACCTACTTCCGAGCAGTACTTC
cdr3_aa: CASSLGPTSEQYF
d_call: .
j_call: TRBJ2-7
clone_size: few
v_call: TRBV5-1

cdr3_nt: TGTGCCACCAGCAGAACAACAGGGGGCGAGCAGTTCTTC
cdr3_aa: CATSRTTGGEQFF
d_call: TRBD1
j_call: TRBJ2-1
clone_size: .
v_call: TRBV15

cdr3_nt: TGTGCCAGCAGTTTGTCCGGACAGGGTAGGGCAGATACGCAGTATTTT
cdr3_aa: CASSLSGQGRADTQYF
d_call: TRBD1
j_call: TRBJ2-3
clone_size: .
v_call: TRBV12-3/TRBV12-4

cdr3_nt: TGTGCCTGGACTAGGCAGGCCCAATTTTCCTACGAGCAGTACTTC
cdr3_aa: CAWTRQAQFSYEQYF
d_call: .
j_call: TRBJ2-7
clone_size: once
v_call: TRBV30

cdr3_nt: TGTGCCAGCAGTTTACTAGCGGGAGTGACGAACACCGGGGAGCTGTTTTTT
cdr3_aa: CASSLLAGVTNTGELFF
d_call: TRBD2
j_call: TRBJ2-2
clone_size: .
v_call: TRBV6-2/TRBV6-3

cdr3_nt: TGTGCCAGCAGCGGCGCGGGGGAGCCCGCATGGCCCCAGCATTTT
cdr3_aa: CASSGAGEPAWPQHF
d_call: .
j_call: TRBJ1-5
clone_size: .
v_call: TRBV28